Given below is one T cell receptor (beta chain) in context. What it binds is not known. The CDR3 loop spans 18 amino acids. Germline assignment: CDR1 MNHEY and CDR2 SVGEGT. Trimming took 3 bases from V and 1 from J, leaving 20 bases between them. The data derive from a study of response to subunit inactivated influenza vaccine. One entry per CDR3 protein, called by TCRdb with MiXCR from the RT-PCR reads. The table has about 700,000 distinct CDR3 sequences, around 13% seen once. Notes on the study in general: Seasonal influenza vaccination, on each occasion, was suggested by the authors to recruit few new T cells.

J is TRBJ2-3 and V is TRBV6-2 or TRBV6-3; D possibly uses TRBD1 or TRBD2 (5 bases each). This TCR was sampled from a man over 45 who received an inactivated influenza vaccine. Sequenced material: PBMCs from blood, taken 14 to 15 days before vaccination. CDR3 sequence reads: CASSYNARGPRGTDTQYF. CDR3 nucleotide sequence: TGTGCCAGCAGTTATAACGCCCGGGGACCCCGGGGCACAGATACGCAGTATTTT.